Presented here are 24 T cell receptor beta chains from one specimen sequenced in a study of T cells in localized non-small cell lung cancer. The data were produced by immunoSEQ multiplex PCR, yet TCRdb's version contains in-frame clones alone and is incomplete. The sample has about 72,000 clones, approximately 84% seen once. Here the sequenced sample was peripheral blood, taken before any cancer treatment. Every receptor here comes from a female donor of 60 years or more with stage I lung adenocarcinoma.

V usage is TRBV10-3 and J usage is TRBJ1-5, with no clear D. Germline V gene lookup returns CDR1 ENHRY and CDR2 SYGVKD. This CDR3 has 13 amino acids. V dropped 4 bases and J dropped 5 bases, with 9 bases sitting between them. CDR3 region: CAISGPEDQPQHF. The CDR3 coding sequence is TGTGCCATCAGTGGGCCTGAAGATCAGCCCCAGCATTTT.

The CDR3, as DNA: TGTGCCAGTAGTAAGACAGGGAATCAGCCCCAGCATTTT. It encodes CASSKTGNQPQHF. The chain employs TRBV19 and TRBJ1-5; 7 bases match TRBD1. This CDR3 region has 13 residues. The V gene end was trimmed by 4 bases and the J gene end by 4 bases; junction bases not matched to a gene: 1. Germline lookup yields CDR1 LNHDA and CDR2 SQIVND (reference sequence).

This clone is classed as medium-sized. The genes are TRBV29-1 and TRBJ1-1; unclear D gene. Germline loops: CDR1 SQVTM, CDR2 ANQGSEA. The CDR3 loop spans 14 amino acids. This CDR3 is CSVRVFTKNTEAFF. The CDR3 nucleotides are TGCAGTGTACGGGTCTTTACGAAGAACACTGAAGCTTTCTTT. The variable domain in full, with the rest retrieved from reference TRBV29-1 and TRBJ1-1, is SAVISQKPSRDICQRGTSLTIQCQVDSQVTMMFWYRQQPGQSLTLIATANQGSEATYESGFVIDKFPISRPNLTFSTLTVSNMSPEDSSIYLCSVRVFTKNTEAFFGQGTRLTVV.

This sequence joins TRBV28 and TRBJ1-2, with D unresolved. This CDR3 region has 11 residues. V dropped 5 bases and J dropped 3 bases, with 4 bases sitting between them. In germline, CDR1 is MDHEN, CDR2 SYDVKM. The DNA of the CDR3 is TGTGCCAGCAGTACGGACTATGGCTACACCTTC. It encodes CASSTDYGYTF.

This chain connects TRBV10-2 to TRBJ2-1; D possibly corresponds to TRBD2 (6 bases). CDR3 length: 16 residues. Germline CDR1 WSHSY, CDR2 SAAADI. Trimming pared 3 bases from V and 8 bases from J, leaving 20 bases between. The CDR3 DNA follows: TGCGCCAGCAGTGAAGGCGGGGCCCTCATTCGGGATGAGCAGTTCTTC. Residues: CASSEGGALIRDEQFF.

This clone showed up many times. CDR3 sequence reads: CASSLMIGRNTEAFF. CDR3 coding DNA: TGTGCCAGCAGCCTTATGATTGGCCGGAACACTGAAGCTTTCTTT. The gene calls are TRBV7-2 and TRBJ1-1; D is unclear. Trimming stripped 5 bases from V and 1 base from J, with 14 bases between. Germline V gives CDR1 SGHTA, CDR2 FQGNSA. The CDR3 contains 15 residues.

V usage is TRBV12-5 and J usage is TRBJ2-1, with 8 nucleotides matching TRBD2. Germline V gene lookup returns CDR1 LGHNT and CDR2 FRNRAP. Losses at the gene ends were 7 bases for V and 5 bases for J; bases not matched to a gene: 13. The CDR3 is 16 residues long. CDR3 nucleotide sequence: TGTGCTAGTGCCTCGGGGGGGTATAGCGGAAACAATGAGCAGTTCTTC. It yields the protein CASASGGYSGNNEQFF. Based on the CDR3 plus reference TRBV12-5 and TRBJ2-1, the full variable domain is DARVTQTPRHKVTEMGQEVTMRCQPILGHNTVFWYRQTMMQGLELLAYFRNRAPLDDSGMPKDRFSAEMPDATLATLKIQPSEPRDSAVYFCASASGGYSGNNEQFFGPGTRLTVL.

J is TRBJ1-1 and V is TRBV6-5, with a possible D match to TRBD1 (5 bases). This CDR3 has 14 amino acids. Germline values: CDR1 MNHEY, CDR2 SVGAGI. Trimming took 6 bases from V and 1 from J, leaving 12 bases between them. The DNA for the CDR3 is TGTGCCAGCAGCCCGACAGATGAGAACACTGAAGCTTTCTTT. It specifies CASSPTDENTEAFF.

The J gene is TRBJ1-1, the V gene TRBV28; D not resolved. In germline, CDR1 is MDHEN, CDR2 SYDVKM. Trimming took 2 bases from V and 7 from J, leaving 11 bases between them. The length of the CDR3 is 13 residues. The CDR3 DNA sequence: TGTGCCAGCAGTTTAGGGGTGGAGGGTGAAGCTTTCTTT. This encodes CASSLGVEGEAFF.

This chain uses TRBV7-3 with TRBJ2-3; no firm D call. Trimming removed 1 base at V and 3 bases at J, with 14 bases between. CDR1 SGHTA and CDR2 FQGTGA come from the germline V gene. The CDR3 totals 16 residues. The CDR3 protein is CASSLKGGSRTDTQYF. The CDR3 coding sequence is TGTGCCAGCAGCTTAAAAGGTGGTTCTAGGACAGATACGCAGTATTTT.

The chain couples TRBV29-1 to TRBJ1-2; TRBD1 is a possible D gene (6 bases). Germline values: CDR1 SQVTM, CDR2 ANQGSEA. V was trimmed by 4 bases and J by 4 bases, leaving 16 bases between them. CDR3 size: 14 residues. This CDR3 reads CSVGGEGGGYGYTF. In nucleotides, the CDR3 is TGCAGCGTTGGGGGCGAGGGGGGAGGCTATGGCTACACCTTC.

The rearrangement joins TRBV9 to TRBJ1-1; D may be TRBD1 (6 bases). Trimming left V 2 bases short and J 2 bases short, with 16 bases between. The CDR3 extends over 16 amino acids. In germline, CDR1 is SGDLS, CDR2 YYNGEE. In DNA form, the CDR3 reads TGTGCCAGCAGCGTCCCTTTGACAGGAAAAAACACTGAAGCTTTCTTT. Its translation: CASSVPLTGKNTEAFF.

This clone was detected only once. The chain joins TRBV5-1 to TRBJ2-7, with 11 bases lining up with TRBD2. The J segment lost 2 bases and the V segment lost 4 bases, leaving 5 bases of the junction unmatched. CDR3 length: 15 amino acids. Germline V gene lookup returns CDR1 SGHRS and CDR2 YFSETQ. The CDR3: CASSVTSGVTYEQYF. DNA of the CDR3: TGCGCCAGCAGCGTGACTAGCGGGGTAACCTACGAGCAGTACTTC.

J is TRBJ2-1 and V is TRBV10-3; 8 bases are shared with TRBD2. J was trimmed by 9 bases and V by 0 bases; bases with no gene match: 10. The CDR3 sequence is 16 residues long. The germline CDR1 and CDR2 sequences are ENHRY and SYGVKD. The CDR3 region is CAISESDSGNSAEQFF. The CDR3 DNA follows: TGTGCCATCAGTGAGTCGGATAGCGGGAACTCAGCTGAGCAGTTCTTC.

This chain uses TRBV19 with TRBJ1-2; D is possibly TRBD1 (5 bases). V shed 7 bases and J shed 3 bases, with 15 bases lying between them. The CDR3 spans 14 residues. Per the germline V gene, CDR1 is LNHDA and CDR2 is SQIVND (reference sequence). CDR3 amino acids: CASMGGEVDYGYTF. The CDR3 DNA reads TGTGCCAGTATGGGGGGGGAAGTGGACTATGGCTACACCTTC.

The chain joins TRBV6-5 to TRBJ2-5; D is unresolved. Between the trimmed V and J ends, which lost 2 bases and 7 bases, there was a span of 8 bases. The CDR3 spans 12 residues. Looked up from germline, CDR1 is MNHEY and CDR2 is SVGAGI. For the CDR3, the DNA is TGTGCCAGCAGTTACGGTTTGGGGACCCAGTACTTC. This codes for CASSYGLGTQYF.

CDR3 protein: CATSAGRSNQPQHF. The CDR3 coding sequence is TGTGCCACCAGCGCAGGGCGGAGCAATCAGCCCCAGCATTTT. This chain uses TRBV15 with TRBJ1-5; D is perhaps TRBD1 (5 bases). V lost 5 bases to trimming and J lost 1 base, with 9 bases between them. The CDR3 is 14 amino acids. Germline V gene data show CDR1 as LNHNV and CDR2 as YYDKDF (reference sequence).

J is TRBJ2-3 and V is TRBV12-5; unclear D gene. The CDR3 has 13 amino acids. Trimming took off 5 bases at V and 2 bases at J, with 8 bases between the two ends. Germline V CDR1 and CDR2: LGHNT, FRNRAP. The CDR3 DNA sequence: TGTGCTAGTGGTCGCCGCACCACAGATACGCAGTATTTT. Protein product: CASGRRTTDTQYF.

This chain joins TRBV5-1 and TRBJ2-4, with 7 bases aligning to TRBD2. With 4 bases clipped from V and 3 bases from J, the junction kept 13 bases outside the gene matches. The CDR3 consists of 17 residues. Germline CDR1 reads SGHRS; CDR2 reads YFSETQ. The CDR3 region has the DNA TGCGCCAGCAGCCTTTCGGGGCGAGCGGGGAACAAAAACATTCAGTACTTC. This sequence encodes CASSLSGRAGNKNIQYF. The full variable domain, rest sourced from reference TRBV5-1 and TRBJ2-4, is KAGVTQTPRYLIKTRGQQVTLSCSPISGHRSVSWYQQTPGQGLQFLFEYFSETQRNKGNFPGRFSGRQFSNSRSEMNVSTLELGDSALYLCASSLSGRAGNKNIQYFGAGTRLSVL.

J is TRBJ2-5 and V is TRBV7-2, with D tentatively TRBD1 or TRBD2 (6 bases each). Between the trimmed V and J ends, which lost 1 base and 5 bases, there was a span of 8 bases. From germline, CDR1 is SGHTA and CDR2 FQGNSA. The CDR3 totals 13 residues. The CDR3 DNA follows: TGTGCCAGCAGCTTAGAAGGGGGGGAGACCCAGTACTTC. Translation gives CASSLEGGETQYF.

J is TRBJ2-1 and V is TRBV28; TRBD2 matches 10 bases. J lost 4 bases, V lost 6 bases, and 9 bases had no gene match. CDR1 is MDHEN, CDR2 SYDVKM, per germline. The length of the CDR3 is 16 residues. The chain's CDR3 is CASSRSGTSAYNEQFF. CDR3 nucleotides: TGTGCCAGCAGCCGCTCCGGGACTAGCGCATACAATGAGCAGTTCTTC.

This chain connects TRBV10-1 to TRBJ2-2; TRBD2 aligns across 16 bases. The CDR3 length is 20 residues. Germline CDR1 reads WNHNN; CDR2 reads SYGVQD (reference sequence). The ends lost 3 bases at V and 4 bases at J; junction bases unmatched: 11. The CDR3 sequence: CASSETPGTSGGAGTGELFF. DNA for the CDR3: TGCGCCAGCAGTGAAACCCCCGGGACTAGCGGGGGGGCCGGCACCGGGGAGCTGTTTTTT.

There are a few counts of this clone. The V call is TRBV27, the J call TRBJ1-5; D is uncertain. The CDR3 is 14 amino acids. Germline CDR1 is MNHEY and CDR2 is SMNVEV (reference sequence). With 8 bases removed from V and 0 bases from J, the gap between germline ends came to 11 bases. The CDR3 reads CASGGWDSNQPQHF. The CDR3 DNA reads as TGTGCCAGCGGCGGGTGGGATAGCAATCAGCCCCAGCATTTT.

This clone was observed a handful of times. This sequence joins TRBV2 and TRBJ2-1; 9 bases are a match to TRBD2. Germline CDR1 is SNHLY and CDR2 is FYNNEI. The CDR3 runs to 15 residues. V trimming: 8 bases; J trimming: 6 bases; junction bases outside the gene matches: 11. CDR3 sequence reads: CASGRGTSSANEQFF. CDR3 DNA sequence: TGTGCCAGCGGCCGGGGGACTAGCTCGGCCAATGAGCAGTTCTTC.